The source of this TCR beta chain is a study of control samples from healthy donors and cancer patients. In germline, CDR1 is SGHNT, CDR2 YENEEA. The CDR3 length is 15 residues. With 4 bases clipped from V and 1 base from J, the junction kept 3 bases outside the gene matches. Method: immunoSEQ multiplex PCR; TCRdb's copy keeps in-frame clones and lacks some. The sample lists about 170,000 clones, 91% occurring once. Sequenced input: blood. The origin of this receptor is a woman aged 25-40 years in good health. The rearrangement links TRBV11-3 to TRBJ2-1, with TRBD2 identical over 8 bases. CDR3 coding DNA: TGTGCCAGCAGCTCCGGGACTAGGTCCTACAATGAGCAGTTCTTC. Encoded protein: CASSSGTRSYNEQFF.